Below are 30 T cell receptor beta chains sequenced from a single sample in a study of early stage breast cancer tumors. Profiled with immunoSEQ multiplex PCR; TCRdb holds only in-frame clones, not every one. The sample lists 50,000 to 65,000 clones, roughly 80% occurring once. The sample consisted of blood. The receptors were gathered from a person aged 30-39 years with breast cancer.

V and J are TRBV25-1 and TRBJ1-3; a possible D gene is TRBD1 (6 bases). CDR1 is MGHDK, CDR2 SYGVNS, per germline. V was pared by 3 bases and J by 4 bases, with 13 bases between. The CDR3 length is 15 residues. In DNA form, the CDR3 reads TGTGCCAGCAGTGATTCGACAGGCCTCGGAAACACCATATATTTT. Encoded protein: CASSDSTGLGNTIYF.

The chain recombines TRBV18 with TRBJ1-4, with no clear D. Germline lookup yields CDR1 KGHSH and CDR2 LQKENI. CDR3 size: 13 residues. The V and J ends lost 4 bases and 8 bases respectively, with 11 bases between them. CDR3 DNA: TGTGCCAGCTCACTTATGCGTCGGGAAAAACTGTTTTTT. This codes for CASSLMRREKLFF.

The J gene is TRBJ2-7, the V gene TRBV4-1, with D unclear. This CDR3 comprises 16 residues. Germline CDR1 and CDR2: MGHRA and YSYEKL. V was pared by 3 bases and J by 0 bases, with 15 bases between. The CDR3 DNA is TGCGCCAGCAGCCAGATTGACTTGTTCAGCTCCTACGAGCAGTACTTC. Protein: CASSQIDLFSSYEQYF.

V and J are TRBV9 and TRBJ1-1; TRBD1 matches 7 bases. J gave up 1 base and V 0 bases, and 15 bases lay outside the gene matches. Germline V CDR1 and CDR2: SGDLS, YYNGEE. CDR3 length equals 19 residues. The CDR3 DNA is TGTGCCAGCAGCGTAGTGGTAGCGCGGACAGGACGATCGAACACTGAAGCTTTCTTT. The encoded protein is CASSVVVARTGRSNTEAFF.

The CDR3 sequence is CASSGGTSGSTDTQYF. CDR3 sequence (DNA): TGCGCCAGCAGCGGGGGGACTAGCGGGAGTACCGATACGCAGTATTTT. The rearrangement uses TRBV5-1 and TRBJ2-3; TRBD2 aligns across 14 bases. The J segment lost 6 bases and the V segment lost 4 bases, leaving 7 bases of the junction unmatched. CDR3 length: 16 amino acids. CDR1 is SGHRS, CDR2 YFSETQ, per germline.

The rearrangement links TRBV5-5 to TRBJ1-1; D call uncertain. Germline CDR1 SGHKS, CDR2 YYEKEE (reference sequence). CDR3 length: 13 amino acids. V was shortened by 0 bases and J by 2 bases, with 5 bases between the two germline ends. This CDR3 reads CASSLGRNTEAFF. The CDR3 DNA is TGTGCCAGCAGCTTGGGCCGTAACACTGAAGCTTTCTTT.

The chain is built from TRBV10-3 and TRBJ2-2; D might be TRBD2 (5 bases). The V end lost 11 bases, the J end lost 3 bases, and 16 bases lay between the germline ends. In germline, CDR1 is ENHRY, CDR2 SYGVKD. The CDR3 consists of 14 residues. CDR3 residues: CAASRLADTGELFF. The CDR3 DNA reads as TGTGCCGCCTCCCGGCTAGCCGACACCGGGGAGCTGTTTTTT.

The chain couples TRBV4-1 to TRBJ2-7, with D perhaps TRBD2 (7 bases). The V and J ends lost 2 bases and 2 bases respectively, with 13 bases between them. The CDR3 contains 15 residues. Germline-derived CDR1 and CDR2 are MGHRA and YSYEKL. Here the CDR3 reads CASSQRGGAPYEQYF. CDR3 sequence (DNA): TGCGCCAGCAGCCAAAGGGGGGGGGCCCCCTACGAGCAGTACTTC.

The chain carries TRBV19 and TRBJ2-5; TRBD2 aligns across 9 bases. CDR3 size: 18 residues. V gave up 3 bases and J gave up 5 bases; unmatched junction bases: 16. Looked up from germline, CDR1 is LNHDA and CDR2 is SQIVND (reference sequence). CDR3: CASSIGVDPAGGFETQYF. Written as DNA, the CDR3 is TGTGCCAGTAGTATTGGGGTAGACCCAGCGGGAGGCTTTGAGACCCAGTACTTC.

This sequence joins TRBV5-1 and TRBJ2-7; TRBD1 aligns across 12 bases. V trimming: 5 bases; J trimming: 2 bases; junction bases outside the gene matches: 2. The CDR3 has 14 residues. CDR1 and CDR2 (germline): SGHRS, YFSETQ. The CDR3 region is CASRGTGGPYEQYF. The CDR3 bases are TGCGCCAGCAGGGGGACAGGGGGCCCCTACGAGCAGTACTTC.

The chain has TRBV4-1 and TRBJ2-5; D remains unclear. The better agreement between TRBJ2-7 and the DNA end casts doubt on the J call. Germline lookup yields CDR1 MGHRA and CDR2 YSYEKL. This CDR3 is 14 amino acids long. CDR3 in amino acids: CASSQDRRVGEQYF. For the CDR3, the DNA is TGCGCCAGCAGCCAAGATCGACGGGTCGGCGAGCAGTACTTC.

The V call is TRBV5-1, the J call TRBJ2-5; weak D call: TRBD2 (6 bases). This CDR3 region has 15 residues. V was trimmed by 0 bases and J by 5 bases, leaving 14 bases between them. The germline V gene encodes CDR1 SGHRS and CDR2 YFSETQ. The CDR3 spells CASSLGEASGETQYF. In DNA, the CDR3 is TGCGCCAGCAGCTTGGGGGAAGCCAGCGGGGAGACCCAGTACTTC.

This rearrangement joins TRBV30 to TRBJ1-3; D is possibly TRBD1 (5 bases). Germline lookup yields CDR1 GTSNPN and CDR2 SVGIG (reference sequence). V was cut by 3 bases and J by 2 bases, with 8 bases left in between. The CDR3 totals 13 residues. The CDR3 DNA sequence: TGTGCCTGGAGGGGGGGGGCTGGAAACACCATATATTTT. Its protein is CAWRGGAGNTIYF.

This clone showed up just once. The V gene is TRBV6-5, the J gene TRBJ2-7, with 10 positions matching TRBD1. Germline-derived CDR1 and CDR2 are MNHEY and SVGAGI. There are 15 residues in the CDR3. V trimming: 2 bases; J trimming: 6 bases; junction bases outside the gene matches: 7. The CDR3 bases are TGTGCCAGCAGTTACCTGACAGGGGGCAGGTTCGAGCAGTACTTC. It encodes CASSYLTGGRFEQYF.

This chain uses TRBV9 with TRBJ1-2; 7 bases line up with TRBD1. V lost 0 bases, J lost 8 bases, and 10 bases stayed unmatched. CDR3 length: 15 residues. The germline V gene has CDR1 SGDLS and CDR2 YYNGEE. This CDR3 is CASSVVFRQGGGYTF. CDR3 coding DNA: TGTGCCAGCAGCGTAGTTTTCCGACAGGGCGGAGGCTACACCTTC.

CDR3 protein: CASSYGGGGEQFF. The CDR3 coding sequence is TGTGCCAGCAGCTACGGTGGCGGAGGGGAGCAGTTCTTC. This chain uses TRBV7-9 with TRBJ2-1; perhaps TRBD2 as D (6 bases). CDR1 is SEHNR, CDR2 FQNEAQ, per germline (reference sequence). This CDR3 has 13 amino acids. With 4 bases removed from V and 10 bases from J, the gap between germline ends came to 14 bases. Drawing the rest from reference TRBV7-9 and TRBJ2-1, the complete variable domain is DTGVSQNPRHKITKRGQNVTFRCDPISEHNRLYWYRQTLGQGPEFLTYFQNEAQLEKSRLLSDRFSAERPKGSFSTLEIQRTEQGDSAMYLCASSYGGGGEQFFGPGTRLTVL.

The table lists this clone with a few counts. The chain uses TRBV4-2 and TRBJ2-2; 9 bases agree with TRBD1. Trimming took 1 base from V and 3 from J; bases not matched to a gene: 6. The CDR3 has 17 residues. In germline, CDR1 is LGHNA, CDR2 YNFKEQ. CDR3 coding DNA: TGTGCCAGCAGCCAAGGGTATAGGGACAGGGACACCGGGGAGCTGTTTTTT. It specifies CASSQGYRDRDTGELFF.

V and J are TRBV6-6 and TRBJ1-5; D remains ambiguous. Germline values: CDR1 MNHNY, CDR2 SVGAGI (reference sequence). This CDR3 spans 12 amino acids. V was pared by 8 bases and J by 5 bases, with 10 bases between. The CDR3 is CASRDSDQPQHF. CDR3 sequence (DNA): TGTGCCAGCCGGGATTCTGATCAGCCCCAGCATTTT.

The J gene is TRBJ2-7, the V gene TRBV6-1, with 11 bases lining up with TRBD2. In germline, CDR1 is MNHNS, CDR2 SASEGT. The trim removed 1 base at V and 5 bases at J, leaving 4 bases unmatched. The CDR3 sequence is 15 residues long. CDR3 residues: CASSEGTSGHNEQYF. The CDR3 bases are TGTGCCAGCAGTGAAGGGACTAGCGGGCACAACGAGCAGTACTTC.

The chain combines TRBV19 with TRBJ2-3, with D perhaps TRBD2 (6 bases). The CDR3 runs to 16 residues. The germline V gene encodes CDR1 LNHDA and CDR2 SQIVND (reference sequence). V was clipped by 3 bases and J by 3 bases, with 16 bases between them. Here the CDR3 reads CASSMGTPEGTDTQYF. In DNA, the CDR3 is TGTGCCAGTAGTATGGGGACTCCGGAGGGGACAGATACGCAGTATTTT.

The chain recombines TRBV10-3 with TRBJ2-3, with 8 bases aligning to TRBD2. The V and J ends lost 10 bases and 2 bases, in that order; junction bases with no gene match: 14. Germline V lookup: CDR1 ENHRY, CDR2 SYGVKD. There are 16 residues in the CDR3. CDR3 protein: CATIQERERPTDTQYF. CDR3 bases: TGTGCCACCATACAAGAGCGGGAGCGCCCCACAGATACGCAGTATTTT.

Notes on this clone: Other DNA sequences from this sample encode an identical CDR3 as well. The chain joins TRBV4-1 to TRBJ2-7; D is unclear. With 0 bases removed from V and 3 bases from J, the gap between germline ends came to 6 bases. Germline V gene sequence: CDR1 MGHRA, CDR2 YSYEKL. The CDR3 consists of 13 residues. DNA for the CDR3: TGCGCCAGCAGCCAAGATTTGAGCTACGAGCAGTACTTC. This translates into CASSQDLSYEQYF.

The rearrangement uses TRBV7-9 and TRBJ2-1; D is possibly TRBD2 (5 bases). Germline CDR1 and CDR2: SEHNR and FQNEAQ (reference sequence). This CDR3 has 16 amino acids. The V end lost 5 bases, the J end lost 7 bases, and 21 bases lay between the germline ends. The CDR3 here is CASSAQLESVWNEQFF. The DNA of the CDR3 is TGTGCCAGCAGCGCCCAACTAGAATCAGTGTGGAATGAGCAGTTCTTC.

The chain is built from TRBV6-4 and TRBJ2-2; 8 bases map to TRBD2. V trimming: 4 bases; J trimming: 5 bases; junction bases outside the gene matches: 6. CDR3 length: 15 residues. CDR1 and CDR2 (germline): MRHNA, SNTAGT. CDR3 protein: CASSASGSRTGELFF. The CDR3 DNA is TGTGCCAGCAGTGCGAGCGGGAGTAGAACCGGGGAGCTGTTTTTT.

The chain is built from TRBV11-2 and TRBJ2-1; 9 bases fit TRBD1. V lost 2 bases to trimming and J lost 1 base; unmatched junction nucleotides: 3. Germline CDR1 is SGHAT and CDR2 is FQNNGV. The CDR3 is made up of 16 amino acids. The CDR3 nucleotides are TGTGCCAGCAGCTTAACCGGGACAGGGTCCTACAATGAGCAGTTCTTC. Protein product: CASSLTGTGSYNEQFF.

Only one count was recorded for this clone. The rearrangement joins TRBV11-3 to TRBJ2-1; either TRBD1 or TRBD2 may supply D (5 bases each). The germline V gene has CDR1 SGHNT and CDR2 YENEEA. The CDR3 has 14 amino acids. Trimming took 5 bases from V and 7 from J, leaving 15 bases between them. The CDR3 nucleotides read TGTGCCAGCAGCGCCGGGACGTCTAGAAATGAGCAGTTCTTC. Translation gives CASSAGTSRNEQFF.

The V call is TRBV9, the J call TRBJ1-2; D possibly corresponds to TRBD1 (6 bases). Trimming pared 1 base from V and 6 bases from J, leaving 10 bases between. CDR3 length: 13 residues. CDR1 and CDR2 from the germline V gene are SGDLS and YYNGEE. CDR3 DNA sequence: TGTGCCAGCAGCGTACGGGGGCCTGATGGCTACACCTTC. Its protein is CASSVRGPDGYTF.

The chain joins TRBV11-3 to TRBJ2-1, with 11 bases lining up with TRBD1. V dropped 4 bases and J dropped 3; count of bases not matched to a gene: 8. The CDR3 is 17 residues long. Germline CDR1 reads SGHNT; CDR2 reads YENEEA. CDR3 sequence reads: CASSSGTGTGGYNEQFF. CDR3 nucleotides: TGTGCCAGCAGCTCCGGTACCGGGACAGGGGGCTACAATGAGCAGTTCTTC.

The chain uses TRBV7-3 and TRBJ2-7, with 7 nucleotides matching TRBD2. Trimming at V came to 0 bases and at J to 0 bases, leaving 5 bases not matched to a gene. The CDR3 length is 16 residues. Per the germline V gene, CDR1 is SGHTA and CDR2 is FQGTGA. The CDR3 sequence: CASSLTETSRSYEQYF. The DNA for the CDR3 is TGTGCCAGCAGCTTAACCGAGACTAGCCGCTCCTACGAGCAGTACTTC.

This chain uses TRBV30 with TRBJ2-1, with 12 bases fitting TRBD2. Trimming removed 3 bases from V and 14 bases from J; junction bases left unmatched: 11. CDR1 and CDR2 from the germline V gene are GTSNPN and SVGIG (reference sequence). This CDR3 comprises 14 residues. CDR3 coding DNA: TGTGCCTGGAGGGGGACTAGCGGGCCCGGGGTCGAGTTCTTC. Residues: CAWRGTSGPGVEFF.